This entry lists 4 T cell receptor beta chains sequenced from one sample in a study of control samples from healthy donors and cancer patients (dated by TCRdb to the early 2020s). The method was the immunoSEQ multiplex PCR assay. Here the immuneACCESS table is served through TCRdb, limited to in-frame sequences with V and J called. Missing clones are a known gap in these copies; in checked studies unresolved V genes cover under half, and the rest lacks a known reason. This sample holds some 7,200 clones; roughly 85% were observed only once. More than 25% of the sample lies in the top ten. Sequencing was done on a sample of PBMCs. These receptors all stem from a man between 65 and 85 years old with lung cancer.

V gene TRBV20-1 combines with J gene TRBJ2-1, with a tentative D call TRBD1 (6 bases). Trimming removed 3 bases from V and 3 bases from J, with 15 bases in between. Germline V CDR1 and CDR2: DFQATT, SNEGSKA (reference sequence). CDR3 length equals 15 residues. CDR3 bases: TGCAGTGCTAGTAATCCGGGACACCTCTACAATGAGCAGTTCTTC. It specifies CSASNPGHLYNEQFF.

The CDR3 DNA reads TGTGCCAGCAGTTTATCGGGCTTCTCCACTTCTGAAGCTTTCTTT. Translated: CASSLSGFSTSEAFF. The V and J genes are TRBV27 and TRBJ1-1; D unresolved. Germline lookup yields CDR1 MNHEY and CDR2 SMNVEV (reference sequence). Trimming cost V 0 bases and J 6 bases, with 14 bases left between them. The CDR3 runs 15 residues.

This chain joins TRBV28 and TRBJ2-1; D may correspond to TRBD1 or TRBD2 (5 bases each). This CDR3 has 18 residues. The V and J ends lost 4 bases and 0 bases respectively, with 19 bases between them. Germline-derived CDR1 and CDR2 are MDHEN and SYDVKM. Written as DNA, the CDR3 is TGTGCCAGCAGTTCTGAGGGACCTAAGCAAAGCTCCTACAATGAGCAGTTCTTC. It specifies CASSSEGPKQSSYNEQFF.

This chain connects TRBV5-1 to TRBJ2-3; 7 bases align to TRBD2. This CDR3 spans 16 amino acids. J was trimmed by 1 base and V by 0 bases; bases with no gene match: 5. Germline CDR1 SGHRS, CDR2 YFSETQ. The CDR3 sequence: CASSLGQGGGTDTQYF. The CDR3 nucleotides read TGCGCCAGCAGCTTGGGGCAGGGAGGGGGCACAGATACGCAGTATTTT.